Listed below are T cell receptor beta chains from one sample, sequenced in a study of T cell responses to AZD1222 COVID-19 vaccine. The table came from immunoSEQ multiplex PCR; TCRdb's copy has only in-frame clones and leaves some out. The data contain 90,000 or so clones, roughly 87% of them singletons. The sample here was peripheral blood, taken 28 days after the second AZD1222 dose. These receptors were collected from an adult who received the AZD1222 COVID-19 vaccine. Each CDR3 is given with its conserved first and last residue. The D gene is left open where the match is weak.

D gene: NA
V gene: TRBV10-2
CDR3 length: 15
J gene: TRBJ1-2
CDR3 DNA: TGCGCCAGCACCCCGAAGGCAGGGACGAGCTATGGCTACACCTTC
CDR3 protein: CASTPKAGTSYGYTF

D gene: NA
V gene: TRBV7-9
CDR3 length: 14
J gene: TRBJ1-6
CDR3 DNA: TGTGCCAGCGGCCTAGACAGCTATAATTCACCCCTCCACTTT
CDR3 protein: CASGLDSYNSPLHF

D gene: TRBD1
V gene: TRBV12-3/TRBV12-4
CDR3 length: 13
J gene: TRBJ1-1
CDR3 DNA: TGTGCCAGCAGTTTGGGACAGATTTTTGAAGCTTTCTTT
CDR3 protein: CASSLGQIFEAFF

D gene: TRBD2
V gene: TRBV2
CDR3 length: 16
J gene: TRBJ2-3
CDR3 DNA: TGTGCCAGCAGGCACACAAGTCTAGCGGACACAGATACGCAGTATTTT
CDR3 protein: CASRHTSLADTDTQYF

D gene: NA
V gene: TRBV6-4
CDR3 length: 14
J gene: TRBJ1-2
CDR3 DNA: TGTGCCAGCAGTGAAGGGCCAACTAACTATGGCTACACCTTC
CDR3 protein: CASSEGPTNYGYTF

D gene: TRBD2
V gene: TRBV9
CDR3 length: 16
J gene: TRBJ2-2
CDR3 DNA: TGTGCCAGCAGCGTAGGGACTAGCCCCGTCGCCGGGGAGCTGTTTTTT
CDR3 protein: CASSVGTSPVAGELFF

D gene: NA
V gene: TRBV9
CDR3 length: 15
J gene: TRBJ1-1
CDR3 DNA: TGTGCCAGCAGCGTAGCTTTGGGGGGGAACACTGAAGCTTTCTTT
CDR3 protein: CASSVALGGNTEAFF

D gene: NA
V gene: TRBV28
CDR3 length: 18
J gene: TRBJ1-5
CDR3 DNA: TGTGCCAGCAGTTTATTTTACCTAGGGGGGGATCGTGTTCAGCCCCAGCATTTT
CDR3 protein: CASSLFYLGGDRVQPQHF

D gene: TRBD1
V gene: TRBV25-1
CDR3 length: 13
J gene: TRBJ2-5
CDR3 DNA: TGTGCCAGCAGTGCGACAGGGCTAAAGACCCAGTACTTC
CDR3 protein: CASSATGLKTQYF

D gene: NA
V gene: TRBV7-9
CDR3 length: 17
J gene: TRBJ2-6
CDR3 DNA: TGTGCCAGCAGCTACGGCCTGGCGCGCTCTGGGGCCAACGTCCTGACTTTC
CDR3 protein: CASSYGLARSGANVLTF